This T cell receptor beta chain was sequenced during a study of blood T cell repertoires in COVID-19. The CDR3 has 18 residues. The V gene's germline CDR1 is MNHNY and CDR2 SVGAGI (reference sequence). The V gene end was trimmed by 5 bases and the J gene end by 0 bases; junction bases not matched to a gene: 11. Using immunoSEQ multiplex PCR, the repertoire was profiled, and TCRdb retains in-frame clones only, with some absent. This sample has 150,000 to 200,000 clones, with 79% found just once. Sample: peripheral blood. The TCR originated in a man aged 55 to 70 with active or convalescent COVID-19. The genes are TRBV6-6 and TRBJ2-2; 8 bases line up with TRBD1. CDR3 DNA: TGTGCCAGCAGTCAATCCGGACAGGGTCTCACGAACACCGGGGAGCTGTTTTTT. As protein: CASSQSGQGLTNTGELFF.